What follows are 20 T cell receptor beta chains derived from one specimen sequenced in a study of blood T cell repertoires in COVID-19. The repertoire was sequenced with immunoSEQ multiplex PCR; TCRdb's copy has only in-frame clones and lacks some. The table includes about 200,000 clones, over 80% detected once. Sequenced input: peripheral blood. The receptors derive from a human donor in a cohort sampled during active COVID-19.

The CDR3: CAISEGQGYNTEAFF. DNA of the CDR3: TGTGCCATCAGTGAGGGCCAGGGGTACAACACTGAAGCTTTCTTT. V gene TRBV10-3 combines with J gene TRBJ1-1; D perhaps matches TRBD1 (6 bases). Trimming took 2 bases from V and 2 from J, leaving 12 bases between them. The CDR3 is 15 residues long. Germline V gene sequence: CDR1 ENHRY, CDR2 SYGVKD.

Concerning this clone: This probably arose from a read error, given a far larger clone one base away. CDR3 loop: CASSVGTSNEQFF. CDR3 in DNA: TGTGCCAGCAGCGTCGGGACTAGCAATGAGCAGTTCTTC. The V gene is TRBV7-9, the J gene TRBJ2-1; 8 bases fit TRBD2. Trimming at V came to 5 bases and at J to 6 bases, leaving 3 bases not matched to a gene. Looked up from germline, CDR1 is SEHNR and CDR2 is FQNEAQ (reference sequence). CDR3 length: 13 amino acids.

The V and J genes are TRBV27 and TRBJ2-1; TRBD2 agrees at 13 bases. The germline V gene encodes CDR1 MNHEY and CDR2 SMNVEV (reference sequence). V gave up 5 bases and J gave up 9 bases; unmatched junction bases: 7. The CDR3 is made up of 15 amino acids. In nucleotides, the CDR3 is TGTGCCAGCAGTGGGACTAGCGGGATATGGGGTGAGCAGTTCTTC. As protein: CASSGTSGIWGEQFF.

V usage is TRBV27 and J usage is TRBJ1-1; the D is unclear. The germline V gene encodes CDR1 MNHEY and CDR2 SMNVEV (reference sequence). The ends were cut back, 6 bases at V and 1 base at J, with 12 bases in the middle. The CDR3 runs to 14 residues. The CDR3, as DNA: TGTGCCAGCAGCCCGTGGGAGCCGAACACTGAAGCTTTCTTT. The encoded protein is CASSPWEPNTEAFF.

This chain joins TRBV7-3 and TRBJ2-3, with 9 bases matching TRBD1. After removal of 0 bases from V and 3 bases from J, the junction contained 4 bases not matched to a gene. The CDR3 is 16 residues long. The V gene's germline CDR1 is SGHTA and CDR2 FQGTGA. CDR3 in amino acids: CASSLTGQGATDTQYF. For the CDR3, the DNA is TGTGCCAGCAGCTTAACGGGACAGGGTGCTACAGATACGCAGTATTTT.

V usage is TRBV5-8 and J usage is TRBJ2-7; a weak D match, TRBD1 (6 bases). The CDR3 runs 16 residues. Germline CDR1 reads SGHTS; CDR2 reads YDEGEE. Trimming shortened V by 4 bases and J by 3 bases, and 20 bases separated the two germline ends. The DNA for the CDR3 is TGTGCCAGCAGCCGCGTAGGGGCAGGGGCAAGCTACGAGCAGTACTTC. Translated, it gives CASSRVGAGASYEQYF.

This clone was recorded a few times. The genes are TRBV18 and TRBJ1-2; D is undetermined. Between the trimmed V and J ends, which lost 3 bases and 7 bases, there was a span of 12 bases. The V gene's germline CDR1 is KGHSH and CDR2 LQKENI. CDR3 size: 13 residues. CDR3: CASSPDGGSGYTF. DNA of the CDR3: TGTGCCAGCTCACCGGACGGAGGATCTGGCTACACCTTC.

This clone was seen more than once but under ten times. This rearrangement joins TRBV27 to TRBJ2-7; 7 nucleotides agree with TRBD2. The V and J ends lost 4 bases and 1 base, in that order; junction bases with no gene match: 7. Germline CDR1 reads MNHEY; CDR2 reads SMNVEV (reference sequence). The CDR3 has 15 residues. The CDR3 reads CASSSLAATSYEQYF. The DNA of the CDR3 is TGTGCCAGCAGTTCCCTAGCGGCAACATCCTACGAGCAGTACTTC.

In DNA form, the CDR3 reads TGTGCCAGCCGGGGTGGCACCGGGGAGCTGTTTTTT. Translation gives CASRGGTGELFF. The chain is built from TRBV2 and TRBJ2-2; possible D gene TRBD2, 5 bases. Germline CDR1 and CDR2: SNHLY and FYNNEI. There are 12 residues in the CDR3. Trimming shortened V by 8 bases and J by 4 bases, and 8 bases separated the two germline ends.

J is TRBJ2-7 and V is TRBV5-4; 9 bases map to TRBD2. Germline V CDR1 and CDR2: SGHNT, YYREEE (reference sequence). J was trimmed by 5 bases and V by 2 bases; bases with no gene match: 5. The CDR3 has 14 amino acids. CDR3 residues: CASSFSGSNHEQYF. The CDR3 coding sequence is TGTGCCAGCAGCTTTAGCGGGAGTAACCACGAGCAGTACTTC.

This sequence joins TRBV9 and TRBJ2-5; 10 nucleotides agree with TRBD2. V was pared by 4 bases and J by 2 bases, with 5 bases of the junction left unmatched. This CDR3 contains 15 residues. The germline V gene has CDR1 SGDLS and CDR2 YYNGEE. CDR3 nucleotide sequence: TGTGCCAGCAGCACTAGCGGGAACCCTCAAGAGACCCAGTACTTC. This gives the protein CASSTSGNPQETQYF.

The genes are TRBV5-1 and TRBJ2-7; D is undetermined. The CDR3 is 13 residues long. CDR1 is SGHRS and CDR2 is YFSETQ in the germline V gene. V shed 0 bases and J shed 3 bases, with 7 bases lying between them. CDR3 in amino acids: CASSLETNYEQYF. CDR3 DNA sequence: TGCGCCAGCAGCTTGGAAACTAACTACGAGCAGTACTTC.

This chain uses TRBV28 with TRBJ1-3; 10 bases are shared with TRBD1. V gave up 3 bases and J gave up 4 bases; unmatched junction bases: 9. Germline assignment: CDR1 MDHEN and CDR2 SYDVKM. The CDR3 is 17 amino acids. CDR3 residues: CASSFPRDRGFGNTIYF. The DNA for the CDR3 is TGTGCCAGCAGTTTCCCCCGGGACAGGGGATTCGGAAACACCATATATTTT.

This clone was counted once. The gene calls are TRBV18 and TRBJ1-1; D unresolved. V dropped 2 bases and J dropped 9 bases, with 13 bases sitting between them. CDR3 length equals 13 residues. The V gene's germline CDR1 is KGHSH and CDR2 LQKENI. The DNA for the CDR3 is TGTGCCAGCTCACCAGATGCATCGGGGAAAGCTTTCTTT. Translating gives CASSPDASGKAFF.

V gene TRBV19 combines with J gene TRBJ2-2; TRBD2 is a possible D gene (5 bases). This CDR3 has 14 amino acids. Germline assignment: CDR1 LNHDA and CDR2 SQIVND (reference sequence). Trimming took off 7 bases at V and 0 bases at J, with 9 bases between the two ends. Here the CDR3 reads CASKDSTNTGELFF. In DNA form, the CDR3 reads TGTGCCAGTAAGGACTCTACGAACACCGGGGAGCTGTTTTTT.

The chain joins TRBV2 to TRBJ2-3, with D hard to call. Germline-derived CDR1 and CDR2 are SNHLY and FYNNEI. This CDR3 spans 13 amino acids. The V gene lost 4 bases and the J gene lost 1 base, with 6 bases spanning the gap. CDR3 loop: CASSGQGTDTQYF. DNA for the CDR3: TGTGCCAGCAGTGGGCAGGGCACAGATACGCAGTATTTT.

This clone showed up just a few times. A much more abundant neighbour one base away suggests this may be a read error. The chain has TRBV11-2 and TRBJ2-7; 8 positions agree with TRBD1. The CDR3 has 14 residues. The V segment lost 4 bases and the J segment 0 bases; nucleotides outside the gene matches: 2. Germline CDR1 reads SGHAT; CDR2 reads FQNNGV. DNA of the CDR3: TGTGCCAGCAGCTGGGACAGGAGCTCCTACGAGCAGTACTTC. This encodes CASSWDRSSYEQYF. Full variable domain (rest looked up from reference TRBV11-2 and TRBJ2-7): EAGVAQSPRYKIIEKRQSVAFWCNPISGHATLYWYQQILGQGPKLLIQFQNNGVVDDSQLPKDRFSAERLKGVDSTLKIQPAKLEDSAVYLCASSWDRSSYEQYFGPGTRLTVT.

The V call is TRBV4-1, the J call TRBJ1-5; D uncertain. The CDR3 has 15 residues. V lost 3 bases and J lost 6, with 15 bases in between. The V gene's germline CDR1 is MGHRA and CDR2 YSYEKL. The CDR3 reads CASSQEVGMGQPQHF. CDR3 nucleotide sequence: TGCGCCAGCAGCCAGGAGGTGGGTATGGGTCAGCCCCAGCATTTT.

CDR3 protein: CASSVEGTGGGNTIYF. The CDR3 DNA reads as TGTGCCAGCAGCGTAGAAGGTACAGGCGGTGGAAACACCATATATTTT. The gene calls are TRBV9 and TRBJ1-3, with D tentatively TRBD1 (5 bases). V dropped 0 bases and J dropped 3 bases, with 13 bases sitting between them. This CDR3 is 16 amino acids long. Germline V lookup: CDR1 SGDLS, CDR2 YYNGEE.

The genes are TRBV7-8 and TRBJ2-5, with TRBD2 identical over 7 bases. V was clipped by 5 bases and J by 3 bases; unmatched bases: 3. This CDR3 region has 13 residues. Per germline, CDR1 SGHVS and CDR2 FQNEAQ. The chain's CDR3 is CASSGDYEETQYF. CDR3 coding DNA: TGTGCCAGCAGCGGGGACTACGAAGAGACCCAGTACTTC.